This T cell receptor (beta chain) comes out of a study of monozygotic twins with inflammatory bowel disease. Study findings and constraints: Researchers report that IBD patients shared fewer clonotypes with others than healthy twins, especially amid disease activity. Lower TCRbeta diversity (inverse Simpson) was seen in IBD patients than in healthy co-twins.

From the 5' RACE reads, TCRdb lists one entry per CDR3 protein and no DNA. Recorded here are about 210,000 distinct CDR3 sequences; the top ten clones represent around 7.7%. The CDR3 covers 13 residues. The germline CDR1 and CDR2 sequences are SQVTM and ANQGSEA. A note on this clonotype: Its matching antigen is unknown.

What was sequenced was blood. The sequence was collected from a human donor with ulcerative colitis or Crohn's disease, or a healthy co-twin of an affected twin (not recorded which). This chain joins TRBV29-1 and TRBJ2-5. The CDR3 sequence: CSVFTAQLETQYF.